These 6 T cell receptor beta chains originate from one sample sequenced in a study of blood T cells in healthy people across ages. Through a sample-barcoded 5' primer and a J-beta primer mix, a second PCR was run for roughly 7 to 11 cycles. Each CDR3 protein gets one entry after TCRdb re-called the 5' RACE reads with MiXCR. The data contain about 1.4 million distinct CDR3 sequences, approximately 59% of them singletons. The source material was blood. The receptors originated from a man aged 18-30 years in good health.

The V call is TRBV20-1, the J call TRBJ2-5; D possibly uses TRBD1 or TRBD2 (6 bases each). CDR1 is DFQATT, CDR2 SNEGSKA, per germline (reference sequence). CDR3 size: 15 residues. Trimming took off 0 bases at V and 2 bases at J, with 13 bases between the two ends. CDR3 region: CSAREPGAGQETQYF. The DNA for the CDR3 is TGCAGTGCTAGAGAACCGGGGGCAGGGCAAGAGACCCAGTACTTC.

The V gene is TRBV24-1, the J gene TRBJ2-1; 7 bases match TRBD1. Germline CDR1 reads KGHDR; CDR2 reads SFDVKD. V dropped 4 bases and J dropped 4; count of bases not matched to a gene: 9. This CDR3 contains 16 residues. The DNA of the CDR3 is TGTGCCACCAGTGAGCCGGGGACAGTTTTATACAATGAGCAGTTCTTC. It translates to CATSEPGTVLYNEQFF.

This clonotype was observed a few times. V is TRBV20-1 and J is TRBJ2-7; TRBD2 agrees at 8 bases. Germline CDR1 is DFQATT and CDR2 is SNEGSKA (reference sequence). V lost 3 bases to trimming and J lost 11 bases; unmatched junction nucleotides: 12. The CDR3 loop spans 13 amino acids. The CDR3 sequence is CSASLAGAKREYF. The CDR3 bases are TGCAGTGCTAGTCTAGCGGGTGCCAAAAGGGAGTACTTC.

V gene TRBV5-1 combines with J gene TRBJ2-5; 10 bases agree with TRBD2. The CDR3 contains 16 residues. The junction had 8 bases not matched to a gene; V was cut back by 5 bases and J by 1 base. CDR1 and CDR2 (germline): SGHRS, YFSETQ. This CDR3 is CASSYSGRPIQETQYF. The DNA for the CDR3 is TGCGCCAGCAGTTATAGCGGGAGGCCCATCCAAGAGACCCAGTACTTC.

This chain connects TRBV20-1 to TRBJ2-7, with 7 bases aligning to TRBD2. This CDR3 spans 14 amino acids. Germline V CDR1 and CDR2: DFQATT, SNEGSKA (reference sequence). Losses at the gene ends were 1 base for V and 6 bases for J; bases not matched to a gene: 9. CDR3 residues: CSARGLAVASEQYF. For the CDR3, the DNA is TGCAGTGCTAGAGGGCTAGCGGTCGCCTCCGAGCAGTACTTC.

This chain connects TRBV7-2 to TRBJ2-5; D may be TRBD1 (6 bases). Germline values: CDR1 SGHTA, CDR2 FQGNSA. This CDR3 has 15 residues. Trimming shortened V by 8 bases and J by 7 bases, and 23 bases separated the two germline ends. The DNA of the CDR3 is TGTGCCAGCGCCGAGGACAGTGGAGTATGGGGGACCCAGTACTTC. Protein: CASAEDSGVWGTQYF.